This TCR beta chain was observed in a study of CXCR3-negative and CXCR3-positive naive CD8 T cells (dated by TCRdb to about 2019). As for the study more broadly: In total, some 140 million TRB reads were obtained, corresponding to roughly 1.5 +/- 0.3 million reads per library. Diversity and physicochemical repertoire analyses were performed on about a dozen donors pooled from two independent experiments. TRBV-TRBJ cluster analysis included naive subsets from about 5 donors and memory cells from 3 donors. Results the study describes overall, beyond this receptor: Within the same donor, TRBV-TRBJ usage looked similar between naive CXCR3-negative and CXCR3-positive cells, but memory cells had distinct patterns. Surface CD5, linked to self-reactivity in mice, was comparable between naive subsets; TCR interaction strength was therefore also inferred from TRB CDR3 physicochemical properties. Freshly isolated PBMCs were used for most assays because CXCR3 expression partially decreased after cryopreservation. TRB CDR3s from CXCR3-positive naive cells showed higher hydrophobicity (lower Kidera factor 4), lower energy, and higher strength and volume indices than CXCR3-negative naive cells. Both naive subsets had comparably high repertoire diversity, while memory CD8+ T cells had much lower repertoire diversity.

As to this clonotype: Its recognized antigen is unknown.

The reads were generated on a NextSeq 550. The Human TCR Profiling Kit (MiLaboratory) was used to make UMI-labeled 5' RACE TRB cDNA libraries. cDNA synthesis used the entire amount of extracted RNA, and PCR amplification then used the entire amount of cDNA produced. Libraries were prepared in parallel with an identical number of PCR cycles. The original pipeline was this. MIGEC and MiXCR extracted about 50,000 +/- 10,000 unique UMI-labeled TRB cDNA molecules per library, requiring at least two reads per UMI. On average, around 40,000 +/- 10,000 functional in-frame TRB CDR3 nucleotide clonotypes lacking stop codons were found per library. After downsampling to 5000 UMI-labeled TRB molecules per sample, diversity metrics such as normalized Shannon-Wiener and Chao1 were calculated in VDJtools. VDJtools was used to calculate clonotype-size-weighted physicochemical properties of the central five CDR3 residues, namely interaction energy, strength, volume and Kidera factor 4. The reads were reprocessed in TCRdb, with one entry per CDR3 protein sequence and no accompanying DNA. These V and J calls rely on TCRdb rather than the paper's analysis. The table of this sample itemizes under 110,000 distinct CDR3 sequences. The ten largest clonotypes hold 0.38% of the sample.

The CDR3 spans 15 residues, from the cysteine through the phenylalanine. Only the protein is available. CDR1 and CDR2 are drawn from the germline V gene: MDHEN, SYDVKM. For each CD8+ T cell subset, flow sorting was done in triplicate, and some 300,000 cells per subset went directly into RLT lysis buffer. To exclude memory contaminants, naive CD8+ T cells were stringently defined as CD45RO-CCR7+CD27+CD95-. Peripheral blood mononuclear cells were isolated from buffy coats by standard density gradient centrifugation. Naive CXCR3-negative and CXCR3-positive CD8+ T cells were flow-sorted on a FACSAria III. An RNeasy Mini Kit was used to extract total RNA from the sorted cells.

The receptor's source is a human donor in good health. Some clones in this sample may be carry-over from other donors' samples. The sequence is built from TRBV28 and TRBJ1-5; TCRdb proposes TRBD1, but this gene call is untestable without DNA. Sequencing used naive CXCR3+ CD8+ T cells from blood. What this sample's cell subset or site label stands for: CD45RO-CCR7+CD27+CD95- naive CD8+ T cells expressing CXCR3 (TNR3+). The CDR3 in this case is CASSLLEGGYQPQHF.